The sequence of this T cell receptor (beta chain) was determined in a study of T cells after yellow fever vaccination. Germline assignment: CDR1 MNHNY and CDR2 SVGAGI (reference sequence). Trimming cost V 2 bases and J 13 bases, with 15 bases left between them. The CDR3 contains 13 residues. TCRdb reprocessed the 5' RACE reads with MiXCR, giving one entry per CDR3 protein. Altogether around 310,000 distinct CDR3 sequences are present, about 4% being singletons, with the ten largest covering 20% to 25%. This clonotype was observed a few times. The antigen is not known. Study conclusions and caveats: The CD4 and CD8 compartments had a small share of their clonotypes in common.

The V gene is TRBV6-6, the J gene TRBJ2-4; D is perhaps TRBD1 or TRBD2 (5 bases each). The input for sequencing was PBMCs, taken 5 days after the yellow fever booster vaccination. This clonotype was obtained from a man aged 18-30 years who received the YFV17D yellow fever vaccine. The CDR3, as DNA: TGTGCCAGCAGTTACCGGCTGGGGGTTTTGCAGTACTTC. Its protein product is CASSYRLGVLQYF.